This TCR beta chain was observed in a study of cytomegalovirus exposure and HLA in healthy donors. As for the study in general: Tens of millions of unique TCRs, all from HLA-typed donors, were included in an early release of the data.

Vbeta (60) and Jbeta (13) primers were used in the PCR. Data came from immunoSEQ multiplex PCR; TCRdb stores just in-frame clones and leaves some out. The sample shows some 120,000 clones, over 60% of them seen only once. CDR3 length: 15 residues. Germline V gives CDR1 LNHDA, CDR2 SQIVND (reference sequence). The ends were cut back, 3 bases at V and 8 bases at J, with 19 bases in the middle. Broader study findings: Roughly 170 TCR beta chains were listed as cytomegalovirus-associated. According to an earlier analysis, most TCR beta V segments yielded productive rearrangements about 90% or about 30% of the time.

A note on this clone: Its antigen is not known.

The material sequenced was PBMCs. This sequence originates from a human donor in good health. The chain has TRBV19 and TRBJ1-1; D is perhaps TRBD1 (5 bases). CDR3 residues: CASSIRGGARAEAFF. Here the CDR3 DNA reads TGTGCCAGTAGTATTCGGGGAGGGGCTCGCGCGGAAGCTTTCTTT.